Presented here are 28 T cell receptor beta chains from one specimen sequenced in a study of blood T cell repertoires in COVID-19. Clones were sequenced by immunoSEQ multiplex PCR, and TCRdb holds only the in-frame ones, with some missing. The profile shows roughly 88,000 clones, around 90% of them singletons. The sequenced material came from peripheral blood. The receptors here all came from a woman aged 55-75 years with COVID-19, enrolled during active disease.

With regard to this clone: An end of the junction does not agree with germline; a read error may underlie this. The V call is TRBV4-3, the J call TRBJ1-1, with TRBD1 matching over 8 bases. Germline lookup yields CDR1 LGHNA and CDR2 YSLEER. The CDR3 contains 13 residues. CDR3 nucleotides: TGCGCCAGCAGCCAAGATATGGCCAGGGGGCGAAGTTTT. Its translation: CASSQDMARGRSF.

This chain connects TRBV6-5 to TRBJ2-7; tentatively, D is TRBD1 (6 bases). Trimming left V 3 bases short and J 7 bases short, with 22 bases between. Germline CDR1 is MNHEY and CDR2 is SVGAGI. CDR3 length equals 16 residues. The chain's CDR3 is CASSYRPGVGLEEQYF. The CDR3 coding sequence is TGTGCCAGCAGTTATCGTCCAGGGGTAGGGCTTGAGGAGCAGTACTTC.

This chain joins TRBV30 and TRBJ1-4, with a tentative D call TRBD1 (5 bases). The CDR3 covers 14 residues. In germline, CDR1 is GTSNPN, CDR2 SVGIG (reference sequence). Between the trimmed V and J ends, which lost 2 bases and 5 bases, there was a span of 12 bases. The CDR3 region has the DNA TGTGCCTGGAGTCTTAAGGGGAGGAATGAAAAACTGTTTTTT. It yields the protein CAWSLKGRNEKLFF. Filled out from reference TRBV30 and TRBJ1-4, the complete variable domain reads SQTIHQWPATLVQPVGSPLSLECTVEGTSNPNLYWYRQAAGRGLQLLFYSVGIGQISSEVPQNLSASRPQDRQFILSSKKLLLSDSGFYLCAWSLKGRNEKLFFGSGTQLSVL.

The CDR3 sequence is CASSYSNYGYTF. CDR3 in DNA: TGTGCCAGCAGTTACAGCAACTATGGCTACACCTTC. This chain connects TRBV6-2 or TRBV6-3 to TRBJ1-2, with unresolved D. The V end lost 2 bases, the J end lost 2 bases, and 3 bases lay between the germline ends. Germline CDR1 is MNHEY and CDR2 is SVGEGT. The CDR3 is made up of 12 amino acids.

The chain couples TRBV19 to TRBJ1-2, with a tentative D call TRBD1 (5 bases). The V gene's germline CDR1 is LNHDA and CDR2 SQIVND (reference sequence). The CDR3 covers 15 residues. Trimming pared 7 bases from V and 4 bases from J, leaving 19 bases between. CDR3 amino acids: CASTPNEGRSYGYTF. The CDR3 DNA follows: TGTGCCAGTACCCCAAATGAGGGGAGGAGCTATGGCTACACCTTC. Using reference TRBV19 and TRBJ1-2 for the parts outside the CDR3, the full variable domain is DGGITQSPKYLFRKEGQNVTLSCEQNLNHDAMYWYRQDPGQGLRLIYYSQIVNDFQKGDIAEGYSVSREKKESFPLTVTSAQKNPTAFYLCASTPNEGRSYGYTFGSGTRLTVV.

The chain recombines TRBV5-1 with TRBJ1-2; no clear D gene. The CDR3 spans 13 residues. The germline V gene has CDR1 SGHRS and CDR2 YFSETQ. Trimming cost V 0 bases and J 6 bases, with 9 bases left between them. CDR3 sequence: CASSLGADNGYTF. The CDR3 region has the DNA TGCGCCAGCAGCTTGGGTGCCGACAATGGCTACACCTTC.

The J gene is TRBJ2-3, the V gene TRBV4-2, with 8 nucleotides matching TRBD2. The length of the CDR3 is 12 residues. The ends lost 5 bases at V and 8 bases at J; junction bases unmatched: 3. Germline V CDR1 and CDR2: LGHNA, YNFKEQ. The CDR3 protein is CASSESGGTQYF. CDR3 sequence (DNA): TGTGCCAGCAGCGAAAGCGGGGGTACGCAGTATTTT.

V and J are TRBV3-1 (or the pseudogene TRBV3-2) and TRBJ1-5; 8 bases match TRBD1. Germline CDR1 reads LGHDT; CDR2 reads YNNKEL (reference sequence). V was pared by 5 bases and J by 1 base, with 4 bases of the junction left unmatched. The CDR3 extends over 15 amino acids. The CDR3 sequence is CASSTGTGSNQPQHF. CDR3 sequence (DNA): TGTGCCAGCAGCACCGGGACAGGAAGCAATCAGCCCCAGCATTTT.

The chain carries TRBV4-3 and TRBJ1-4; D is uncertain. The germline V and J ends were trimmed by 1 base and 7 bases, with 10 bases remaining between them. Germline lookup yields CDR1 LGHNA and CDR2 YSLEER. This CDR3 spans 14 amino acids. CDR3 nucleotides: TGCGCCAGCAGCCAAGCCGGAGGAGGTGAAAAACTGTTTTTT. This sequence encodes CASSQAGGGEKLFF.

CDR3 in amino acids: CASNLQGLDEQFF. The DNA of the CDR3 is TGCGCCAGCAACTTACAGGGCCTCGATGAGCAGTTCTTC. The J gene is TRBJ2-1, the V gene TRBV5-1, with TRBD1 as a possible D gene (6 bases). V was clipped by 6 bases and J by 8 bases, with 15 bases between them. The CDR3 is 13 amino acids. Germline V gene lookup returns CDR1 SGHRS and CDR2 YFSETQ.

V is TRBV7-9 and J is TRBJ1-1; D is undetermined. CDR1 and CDR2 (germline): SEHNR, FQNEAQ (reference sequence). The V end lost 7 bases, the J end lost 11 bases, and 23 bases lay between the germline ends. The CDR3 runs to 14 residues. DNA of the CDR3: TGTGCCAGCACGACCCAGTTTGGCGCGGGGAGCGCTTTCTTT. Encoded protein: CASTTQFGAGSAFF. The entire variable domain, with the rest obtained from reference TRBV7-9 and TRBJ1-1, is as follows: DTGVSQNPRHKITKRGQNVTFRCDPISEHNRLYWYRQTLGQGPEFLTYFQNEAQLEKSRLLSDRFSAERPKGSFSTLEIQRTEQGDSAMYLCASTTQFGAGSAFFGQGTRLTVV.

CDR3 DNA: TGTGCCAGCAGCCGCGGTGGGGGCACCCTGAACGAGCAGTACTTC. This encodes CASSRGGGTLNEQYF. The rearrangement joins TRBV5-4 to TRBJ2-7; maybe TRBD1 (6 bases). Germline V gene lookup returns CDR1 SGHNT and CDR2 YYREEE (reference sequence). Trimming removed 4 bases from V and 5 bases from J, with 19 bases in between. This CDR3 comprises 15 residues.

The chain is built from TRBV19 and TRBJ2-5; 9 bases are shared with TRBD1. The germline gives CDR1 LNHDA, CDR2 SQIVND (reference sequence). The CDR3 is 15 amino acids. J gave up 1 base and V 6 bases, and 6 bases lay outside the gene matches. The CDR3 sequence: CASSLKDRGQETQYF. CDR3 DNA sequence: TGTGCCAGTAGCCTGAAGGACAGGGGCCAAGAGACCCAGTACTTC.

This chain uses TRBV19 with TRBJ2-2; 10 positions agree with TRBD2. CDR1 and CDR2 (germline): LNHDA, SQIVND (reference sequence). V shed 4 bases, J shed 2 bases, and the junction held 4 bases outside the gene matches. The CDR3 contains 16 residues. CDR3 protein: CASSTRTSGNTGELFF. The CDR3 region has the DNA TGTGCCAGTAGTACAAGGACTAGCGGAAACACCGGGGAGCTGTTTTTT.

The rearrangement joins TRBV28 to TRBJ1-2, with 7 positions matching TRBD1. The CDR3 runs 14 residues. V lost 3 bases to trimming and J lost 7 bases; unmatched junction nucleotides: 8. Germline V lookup: CDR1 MDHEN, CDR2 SYDVKM. The CDR3 bases are TGTGCCAGCAGTTTTTCCGGGACAGCTATTGGCTACACCTTC. Protein product: CASSFSGTAIGYTF.

The chain links TRBV3-1 (or the pseudogene TRBV3-2) to TRBJ2-7; 10 bases agree with TRBD1. The CDR3 consists of 14 residues. V lost 6 bases to trimming and J lost 3 bases; unmatched junction nucleotides: 5. Per germline, CDR1 LGHDT and CDR2 YNNKEL (reference sequence). The CDR3 DNA is TGTGCCAGCAGGGCCGGGACAGGGGTCTACGAGCAGTACTTC. It specifies CASRAGTGVYEQYF.

This clone was seen more than once but under ten times. The V and J genes are TRBV5-5 and TRBJ1-5, with 9 nucleotides matching TRBD1. Looked up from germline, CDR1 is SGHKS and CDR2 is YYEKEE (reference sequence). The ends lost 4 bases at V and 7 bases at J; junction bases unmatched: 9. The CDR3 runs 15 residues. For the CDR3, the DNA is TGTGCCAGCAGCCCGGGACAGGGACGTTTGCAGCCCCAGCATTTT. This codes for CASSPGQGRLQPQHF.

The rearrangement uses TRBV10-3 and TRBJ1-4; maybe TRBD1 (6 bases). CDR3 length: 13 residues. V lost 10 bases to trimming and J lost 8 bases, with 17 bases between them. Germline V gene sequence: CDR1 ENHRY, CDR2 SYGVKD. CDR3 sequence (DNA): TGTGCCAGCTCTACAGGGAGAGGAGAAAAACTGTTTTTT. The encoded protein is CASSTGRGEKLFF.

The V and J genes are TRBV4-3 and TRBJ1-2; D unresolved. The length of the CDR3 is 16 residues. Germline V lookup: CDR1 LGHNA, CDR2 YSLEER. The V gene lost 0 bases and the J gene lost 6 bases, with 17 bases spanning the gap. This CDR3 is CASSQDVLSLYHGYTF. The CDR3 DNA reads TGCGCCAGCAGCCAAGATGTCCTATCGCTTTATCATGGCTACACCTTC.

The gene calls are TRBV7-9 and TRBJ2-5; D is unresolved. The CDR3 extends over 12 amino acids. Germline CDR1 and CDR2: SEHNR and FQNEAQ (reference sequence). The germline V and J ends were trimmed by 5 bases and 7 bases, with 11 bases remaining between them. The CDR3 spells CASSAPDATQYF. CDR3 sequence (DNA): TGTGCCAGCAGCGCGCCTGATGCGACCCAGTACTTC.

The chain couples TRBV7-2 to TRBJ2-7; D perhaps matches TRBD1 (5 bases). V was trimmed by 5 bases and J by 0 bases, leaving 11 bases between them. This CDR3 spans 14 amino acids. Germline V CDR1 and CDR2: SGHTA, FQGNSA. The CDR3 coding sequence is TGTGCCAGCAGCCCCCCCGACAGCTCCTACGAGCAGTACTTC. This gives the protein CASSPPDSSYEQYF. The full variable domain, in which reference TRBV7-2 and TRBJ2-7 provide the parts outside the CDR3, is GAGVSQSPSNKVTEKGKDVELRCDPISGHTALYWYRQSLGQGLEFLIYFQGNSAPDKSGLPSDRFSAERTGGSVSTLTIQRTQQEDSAVYLCASSPPDSSYEQYFGPGTRLTVT.

The gene calls are TRBV6-6 and TRBJ2-6, with a weak D call TRBD2 (5 bases). CDR1 is MNHNY and CDR2 is SVGAGI in the germline V gene (reference sequence). The CDR3 contains 13 residues. With 11 bases removed from V and 6 bases from J, the gap between germline ends came to 14 bases. CDR3 bases: TGTGCCGCCAGAGGGCCTCCGGCCAACGTCCTGACTTTC. Its protein product is CAARGPPANVLTF.

The V and J genes are TRBV7-2 and TRBJ1-2, with 10 bases identical to TRBD1. CDR3 length: 14 residues. Germline V gene lookup returns CDR1 SGHTA and CDR2 FQGNSA. V dropped 1 base and J dropped 8; count of bases not matched to a gene: 4. The CDR3 DNA is TGTGCCAGCAGCTTAGTGGGGACAGGGGTAGGCTACACCTTC. Translating gives CASSLVGTGVGYTF. Using reference TRBV7-2 and TRBJ1-2 for the parts outside the CDR3, the full variable domain is GAGVSQSPSNKVTEKGKDVELRCDPISGHTALYWYRQSLGQGLEFLIYFQGNSAPDKSGLPSDRFSAERTGGSVSTLTIQRTQQEDSAVYLCASSLVGTGVGYTFGSGTRLTVV.

This clone has only one observation. The chain joins TRBV2 to TRBJ2-7; D call uncertain. V lost 11 bases and J 0 bases, leaving 17 bases between the germline ends. There are 14 residues in the CDR3. Looked up from germline, CDR1 is SNHLY and CDR2 is FYNNEI. CDR3 sequence (DNA): TGTGCCCGCTCTAAGCCAGGCCTCTCCTACGAGCAGTACTTC. This codes for CARSKPGLSYEQYF.

The genes are TRBV4-3 and TRBJ1-6; a possible D gene is TRBD1 (6 bases). Deletions cut 0 bases from V and 9 bases from J, with 15 bases between. This CDR3 has 16 amino acids. Germline V CDR1 and CDR2: LGHNA, YSLEER. CDR3 bases: TGCGCCAGCAGCCAAGATGTTGGGACACTCTCTTCACCCCTCCACTTT. It specifies CASSQDVGTLSSPLHF.

The CDR3 DNA reads as TGTGCCAGCAGTTACACGGGGGGGACTACCTCCTACGAGCAGTACTTC. Protein product: CASSYTGGTTSYEQYF. This rearrangement joins TRBV6-2 or TRBV6-3 to TRBJ2-7, with 8 bases matching TRBD2. After removal of 2 bases from V and 0 bases from J, the junction contained 6 bases not matched to a gene. This CDR3 has 16 residues. Germline V gene data show CDR1 as MNHEY and CDR2 as SVGEGT.

The chain joins TRBV30 to TRBJ1-5; D is perhaps TRBD1 (6 bases). The germline V and J ends were trimmed by 2 bases and 6 bases, with 11 bases remaining between them. In germline, CDR1 is GTSNPN, CDR2 SVGIG (reference sequence). This CDR3 has 13 residues. CDR3 DNA: TGTGCCTGGAGTCGAGGGGGGGGTCAGCCCCAGCATTTT. Translation gives CAWSRGGGQPQHF. The complete variable domain, with remaining parts taken from reference TRBV30 and TRBJ1-5, reads SQTIHQWPATLVQPVGSPLSLECTVEGTSNPNLYWYRQAAGRGLQLLFYSVGIGQISSEVPQNLSASRPQDRQFILSSKKLLLSDSGFYLCAWSRGGGQPQHFGDGTRLSIL.

This chain joins TRBV15 and TRBJ1-4; 8 bases align to TRBD1. Trimming at V came to 0 bases and at J to 7 bases, leaving 10 bases not matched to a gene. Germline lookup yields CDR1 LNHNV and CDR2 YYDKDF (reference sequence). The CDR3 runs 17 residues. The CDR3 DNA reads TGTGCCACCAGCAGAGAGGGGCAGGGGGCCTTAGGTGAAAAACTGTTTTTT. It codes for CATSREGQGALGEKLFF.